This T cell receptor (beta chain) emerged from a study of T-cell memory formation after mild COVID-19 (dated by TCRdb to the early 2020s). Turning to the overall study: Most TCR sequence clusters were specific to one of the two donors. In a couple of donors, T-cell clones that expanded and contracted after mild COVID-19 were tracked by sequencing TCRalpha and TCRbeta repertoires over time. Two young, previously healthy adult volunteers, one female and one male, were included in the cohort.

Ficoll-Paque density gradient centrifugation was the method used to isolate PBMCs. From the cysteine up to the phenylalanine, the CDR3 has a length of 16 residues. Only the CDR3 region is kept as DNA, spanning 48 bases read in frame from base 1. V is pared back by 4 bases and J by 3 bases, with 18 bases lying between the germline termini. The data were produced on an Illumina NovaSeq 6000. TCRalpha and TCRbeta cDNA libraries were constructed by 5'RACE with constant-segment primers, with sample barcodes and unique molecular identifiers being introduced. RNA was extracted from every sample with Trizol reagent. Amplification of the libraries took two PCR steps, and the second step added a second sample barcode plus Illumina TruSeq adapters. Sequencing of the libraries was done on an Illumina NovaSeq, producing 2 x 150 bp paired-end reads. The study's own analysis went as follows. The reads were demultiplexed and collapsed into UMI-guided consensus sequences using migec v1.2.7. Using mixcr v2.1.11, the UMI consensuses were aligned to TRA and TRB V and J templates and assembled into clonotypes. Clonotypes were classified as expanded or contracted when called significant by both edgeR and NoisET, with noise models trained on biological replicates. For edgeR calls, a false discovery rate-adjusted p below 0.01 and a log2 fold-change threshold of 1 were applied. As an exploratory analysis of dynamics, max-normalized trajectories of the 1000 most abundant clonotypes were examined with PCA combined with hierarchical clustering. Each responding clone was given a CD4 or CD8 phenotype based on the CD4+ and CD8+ repertoires, which had been sequenced separately. TCRdb reanalyzed the raw reads on its own, using fastp at Q25 for trimming and MiXCR for clone calling, and kept in-frame beta chains. Duplicate CDR3 protein sequences are folded into a single record with the most common DNA and genes. It is TCRdb's table, rather than the study itself, that gives the V and J calls and clone size. Present in this sample are 350,000 or so distinct CDR3 sequences, around a fifth of which were seen just once. The ten largest clonotypes hold roughly a fifth of the sample.

Points on this clonotype: The clone's antigen remains unknown. Base quality data are lacking; no much larger clone is found one base away.

Broad study findings and their caveats: Some responding clones were found in pre-infection memory, which suggests that pre-existing cross-reactive memory T cells took part in the SARS-CoV-2 response. Whether the second-wave clones peaking on day 37 were SARS-CoV-2 specific was not confirmed. Only two mild cases were covered in the study, and larger cohorts including severe cases with pre-infection samples were considered necessary. Clones that contracted from day 15 to 85 showed balanced CD4/CD8 phenotypes, whereas a second wave of clones that expanded from day 15 to 37 leaned towards CD4+. Contracting CD4+ clones were located mainly in the CM and EM memory subsets, whereas CD8+ clones were found to be enriched in EMRA.

The TCR sequence derives from a man aged 18 to 30 who had mild COVID-19 (a few samples of this study predate the infection). The sample titles of this study are shuffled in the database, so cell type and time point are left out; the donor was told from shared clones. The chain couples TRBV12-3 or TRBV12-4 to TRBJ1-2; a confident D gene designation cannot be given. The sample taken for sequencing was PBMCs or a T cell subset sorted from them (not recorded which). The CDR3 protein is CASSSEKVPPYYGYTF. The DNA is as follows: TGTGCCAGCAGTTCCGAAAAGGTCCCACCCTACTATGGCTACACCTTC.